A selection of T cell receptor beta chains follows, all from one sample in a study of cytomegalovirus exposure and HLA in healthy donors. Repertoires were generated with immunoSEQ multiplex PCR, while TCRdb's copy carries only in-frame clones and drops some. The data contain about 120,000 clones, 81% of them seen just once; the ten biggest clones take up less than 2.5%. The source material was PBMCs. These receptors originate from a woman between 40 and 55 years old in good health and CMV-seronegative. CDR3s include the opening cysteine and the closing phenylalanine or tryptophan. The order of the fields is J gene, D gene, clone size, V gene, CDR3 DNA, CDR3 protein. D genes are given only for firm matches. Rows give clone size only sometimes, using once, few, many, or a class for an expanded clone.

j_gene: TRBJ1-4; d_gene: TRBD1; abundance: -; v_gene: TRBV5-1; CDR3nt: TGCGCCAGCAGCTTATGGACAGGGAAGGAAAAACTGTTTTTT; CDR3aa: CASSLWTGKEKLFF
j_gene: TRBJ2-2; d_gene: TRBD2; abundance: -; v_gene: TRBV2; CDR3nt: TGTGCCAGCCGCCGCCATAGCGGGGGGGCGGGCACCGGGGAGCTGTTTTTT; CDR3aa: CASRRHSGGAGTGELFF
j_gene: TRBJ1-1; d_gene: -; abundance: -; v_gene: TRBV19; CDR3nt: TGTGCCAGTAGTCCGACAGCGGGTCTGAACACTGAAGCTTTCTTT; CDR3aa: CASSPTAGLNTEAFF
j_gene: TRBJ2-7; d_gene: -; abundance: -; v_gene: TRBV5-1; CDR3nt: TGCGCCAGCAGCGCCGCCCACGAGCAGTACTTC; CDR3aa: CASSAAHEQYF
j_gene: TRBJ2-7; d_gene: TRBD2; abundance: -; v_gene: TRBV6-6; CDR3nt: TGTGCCAGCAGTAGACTAGCGGGCGACGTCGGGCAGTACTTC; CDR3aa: CASSRLAGDVGQYF
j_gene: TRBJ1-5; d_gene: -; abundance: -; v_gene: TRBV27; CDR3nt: TGTGCCAGCAGTTTATACCCGAGAACAGGGACTAGCAATCAGCCCCAGCATTTT; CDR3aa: CASSLYPRTGTSNQPQHF
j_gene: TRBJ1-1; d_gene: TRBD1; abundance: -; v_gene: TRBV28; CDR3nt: TGTGCCAGCAGTCCGGGACAGGGAACTGAAGCTTTCTTT; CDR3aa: CASSPGQGTEAFF
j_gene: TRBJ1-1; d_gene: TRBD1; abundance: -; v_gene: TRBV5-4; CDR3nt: TGTGCCAGCAGCTTTCAGGGGGCCCAGAACGCTGAAGCTTTCTTT; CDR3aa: CASSFQGAQNAEAFF
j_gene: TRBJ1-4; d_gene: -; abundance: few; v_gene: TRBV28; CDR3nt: TGTGCCAGCAGGCGGAGAAATGAAAAACTGTTTTTT; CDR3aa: CASRRRNEKLFF
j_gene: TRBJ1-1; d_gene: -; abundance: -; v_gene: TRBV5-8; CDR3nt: TGTGCCAGCAGGCAGAGACAGGTGAACACTGAAGCTTTCTTT; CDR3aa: CASRQRQVNTEAFF
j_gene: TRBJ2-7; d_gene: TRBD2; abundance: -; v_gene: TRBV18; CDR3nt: TGTGCCAGCTCAACTAGCGGGCCTTATTCCTACGAGCAGTACTTC; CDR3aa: CASSTSGPYSYEQYF
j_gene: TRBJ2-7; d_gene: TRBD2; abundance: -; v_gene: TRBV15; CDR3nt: TGTGCCACCAGCAGAGCAGCAGGGCGAGGACTAGCGGGATCTTACGAGCAGTACTTC; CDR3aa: CATSRAAGRGLAGSYEQYF
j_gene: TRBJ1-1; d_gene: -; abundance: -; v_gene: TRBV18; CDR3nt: TGTGCCAGCTCACTCACAGACACCACAACGAACACTGAAGCTTTCTTT; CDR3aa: CASSLTDTTTNTEAFF